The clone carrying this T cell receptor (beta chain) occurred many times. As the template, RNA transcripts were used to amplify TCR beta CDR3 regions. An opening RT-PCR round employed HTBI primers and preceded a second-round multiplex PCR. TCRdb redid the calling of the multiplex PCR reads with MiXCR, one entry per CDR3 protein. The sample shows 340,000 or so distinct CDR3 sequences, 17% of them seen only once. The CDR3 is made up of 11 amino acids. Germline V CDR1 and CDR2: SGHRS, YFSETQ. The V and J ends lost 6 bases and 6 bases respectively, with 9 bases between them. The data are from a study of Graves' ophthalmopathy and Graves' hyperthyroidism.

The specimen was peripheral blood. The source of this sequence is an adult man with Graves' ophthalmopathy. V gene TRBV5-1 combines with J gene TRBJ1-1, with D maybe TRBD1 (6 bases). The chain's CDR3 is CASTGESEAFF. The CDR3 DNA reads TGCGCCAGCACAGGGGAATCTGAAGCTTTCTTT.